The 22 T cell receptor beta chains presented below share a single source sample, sequenced in a study of identical twins (TCRdb year 2016). The protocol used for the library was 5' RACE. The sequencing machine was an Illumina HiSeq 2000. TCRdb reworked the public reads: Q25 trimming with fastp, MiXCR clone assembly, productive beta chains retained. Entries that share a CDR3 protein sequence are merged under the most common genes and DNA. The sample data list hundreds of thousands of distinct CDR3 sequences, and 8.5% to 9.5% of these were observed just once. The ten largest make up 0.98% of the sample. These data are also associated with another study on yellow fever vaccine responses in identical twins.

The sample was PBMCs. The receptors come from a woman aged 18-35 years in good health.

This clonotype was recorded many times. The chain joins TRBV15 to TRBJ2-3; 7 nucleotides match TRBD2. The length of the CDR3 is 17 residues. Germline CDR1 and CDR2: LNHNV and YYDKDF (reference sequence). The V segment lost 2 bases and the J segment 2 bases; nucleotides outside the gene matches: 10. CDR3 region: CATSRQGRAGITDTQYF. CDR3 in DNA: TGTGCCACCAGCAGACAAGGTAGAGCGGGAATCACAGATACGCAGTATTTT.

This clonotype has just a few counts. The chain couples TRBV7-2 to TRBJ2-7; D is possibly TRBD1 (5 bases). Germline CDR1 is SGHTA and CDR2 is FQGNSA. V dropped 0 bases and J dropped 3 bases, with 9 bases sitting between them. The CDR3 covers 14 residues. As DNA, the CDR3 is TGTGCCAGCAGCTTAGCATACGGACACTACGAGCAGTACTTC. This gives the protein CASSLAYGHYEQYF. Supplemented by reference TRBV7-2 and TRBJ2-7, the full variable domain reads GAGVSQSPSNKVTEKGKDVELRCDPISGHTALYWYRQSLGQGLEFLIYFQGNSAPDKSGLPSDRFSAERTGGSVSTLTIQRTQQEDSAVYLCASSLAYGHYEQYFGPGTRLTVT.

The chain links TRBV9 to TRBJ2-3; D remains ambiguous. The germline V gene encodes CDR1 SGDLS and CDR2 YYNGEE. V was pared by 0 bases and J by 0 bases, with 5 bases between. The CDR3 has 14 residues. CDR3 sequence: CASSVEPSTDTQYF. CDR3 bases: TGTGCCAGCAGCGTAGAACCGAGCACAGATACGCAGTATTTT.

Ten or more counts support this clonotype. The chain links TRBV18 to TRBJ2-7; D call uncertain. Between the trimmed V and J ends, which lost 8 bases and 5 bases, there was a span of 10 bases. There are 11 residues in the CDR3. Germline V gene lookup returns CDR1 KGHSH and CDR2 LQKENI. CDR3 sequence (DNA): TGTGCCAGCAGCCCTCGAGACGAGCAGTACTTC. As protein: CASSPRDEQYF.

This clonotype was seen more than once but under ten times. The chain employs TRBV28 and TRBJ2-7; 10 bases line up with TRBD2. The CDR3 is 18 amino acids. Germline V gene lookup returns CDR1 MDHEN and CDR2 SYDVKM. Trimming at V came to 6 bases and at J to 2 bases, leaving 16 bases not matched to a gene. CDR3 residues: CASSTHPPTSGRAYEQYF. The CDR3 nucleotides read TGTGCCAGCAGCACGCACCCCCCGACTAGCGGGCGAGCCTACGAGCAGTACTTC.

The chain employs TRBV25-1 and TRBJ2-6; D is ambiguous. CDR3 size: 16 residues. Germline V gives CDR1 MGHDK, CDR2 SYGVNS. The V end was cut by 1 base, the J end by 0 bases, with 7 bases between. Here the CDR3 DNA reads TGTGCCAGCAGTGAATTTCCGGTCTCTGGGGCCAACGTCCTGACTTTC. Residues: CASSEFPVSGANVLTF.

The chain links TRBV27 to TRBJ2-7, with 12 bases fitting TRBD2. CDR3 length equals 15 residues. Trimming cost V 4 bases and J 7 bases; bases outside gene matches: 8. CDR1 is MNHEY, CDR2 SMNVEV, per germline (reference sequence). CDR3 residues: CASSSGLAGLVEQYF. The CDR3 DNA follows: TGTGCCAGCAGTTCGGGACTAGCGGGTCTGGTGGAGCAGTACTTC.

This clonotype was observed a few times. V usage is TRBV5-6 and J usage is TRBJ2-1; no clear D gene. CDR1 is SGHDT, CDR2 YYEEEE, per germline. The CDR3 loop spans 16 amino acids. Trimming shortened V by 5 bases and J by 5 bases, and 20 bases separated the two germline ends. The CDR3 loop reads CASSGSMWLQNNEQFF. CDR3 DNA: TGTGCCAGCAGTGGCTCGATGTGGCTACAGAACAATGAGCAGTTCTTC. The entire variable domain, with the rest obtained from reference TRBV5-6 and TRBJ2-1, is as follows: DAGVTQSPTHLIKTRGQQVTLRCSPKSGHDTVSWYQQALGQGPQFIFQYYEEEERQRGNFPDRFSGHQFPNYSSELNVNALLLGDSALYLCASSGSMWLQNNEQFFGPGTRLTVL.

J is TRBJ2-7 and V is TRBV2, with a weak D call TRBD2 (6 bases). The V end lost 3 bases, the J end lost 1 base, and 7 bases lay between the germline ends. Germline assignment: CDR1 SNHLY and CDR2 FYNNEI. The CDR3 consists of 13 residues. The CDR3 DNA reads as TGTGCCAGCAGTGATGGACTATCCTACGAGCAGTACTTC. Amino acids: CASSDGLSYEQYF.

This clonotype turned up a few times. The chain links TRBV10-1 to TRBJ2-7; D gene uncertain. Germline V gene data show CDR1 as WNHNN and CDR2 as SYGVQD (reference sequence). This CDR3 has 12 amino acids. V was trimmed by 9 bases and J by 2 bases, leaving 11 bases between them. CDR3 in amino acids: CARFVRPYEQYF. Here the CDR3 DNA reads TGCGCCAGATTTGTCAGACCCTACGAGCAGTACTTC.

In its sample, this clonotype was seen many times. This chain uses TRBV20-1 with TRBJ1-5; D possibly corresponds to TRBD1 (6 bases). V lost 3 bases and J 3 bases, leaving 9 bases between the germline ends. Germline loops: CDR1 DFQATT, CDR2 SNEGSKA (reference sequence). The CDR3 length is 13 residues. This CDR3 reads CSARGHINQPQHF. CDR3 bases: TGCAGTGCTAGGGGACATATCAATCAGCCCCAGCATTTT.

This clonotype occurred many times. The chain is built from TRBV27 and TRBJ2-7; D not certain. The V gene lost 5 bases and the J gene lost 1 base, with 6 bases spanning the gap. The CDR3 covers 12 residues. The germline V gene encodes CDR1 MNHEY and CDR2 SMNVEV (reference sequence). The DNA for the CDR3 is TGTGCCAGCAGTAGACCGTCCTACGAGCAGTACTTC. Its translation: CASSRPSYEQYF.

The genes are TRBV6-5 and TRBJ2-7, with D perhaps TRBD2 (6 bases). Trimming took off 0 bases at V and 7 bases at J, with 16 bases between the two ends. The germline gives CDR1 MNHEY, CDR2 SVGAGI. The CDR3 covers 15 residues. The CDR3 nucleotides are TGTGCCAGCAGTTACTCGGTCGCGGGGATGGGAGAGCAGTACTTC. It encodes CASSYSVAGMGEQYF.

This clonotype was recorded a few times. The genes are TRBV15 and TRBJ2-1; D might be TRBD2 (5 bases). The germline V gene encodes CDR1 LNHNV and CDR2 YYDKDF (reference sequence). The germline V and J ends were trimmed by 2 bases and 8 bases, with 13 bases remaining between them. This CDR3 spans 14 amino acids. CDR3 in amino acids: CATSRNNGVDEQFF. The DNA for the CDR3 is TGTGCCACCAGCAGAAATAACGGGGTCGATGAGCAGTTCTTC.

The genes are TRBV20-1 and TRBJ2-7; D gene unclear. Germline V gives CDR1 DFQATT, CDR2 SNEGSKA (reference sequence). CDR3 length: 13 residues. Trimming pared 0 bases from V and 6 bases from J, leaving 12 bases between. The CDR3 DNA is TGCAGTGCTAGAGATGTTACCCTAGGCGAGCAGTACTTC. Translating gives CSARDVTLGEQYF.

The chain uses TRBV6-6 and TRBJ2-3, with unresolved D. V shed 8 bases and J shed 3 bases, with 9 bases lying between them. Germline CDR1 is MNHNY and CDR2 is SVGAGI (reference sequence). The length of the CDR3 is 12 residues. The CDR3 loop reads CASGLDTDTQYF. Written as DNA, the CDR3 is TGTGCCAGCGGGCTAGATACAGATACGCAGTATTTT.

DNA of the CDR3: TGTGCCAGCAGCCCCCGGACCGATGCGAACACTGAAGCTTTCTTT. It yields the protein CASSPRTDANTEAFF. This chain joins TRBV9 and TRBJ1-1, with unresolved D. Per germline, CDR1 SGDLS and CDR2 YYNGEE. The CDR3 consists of 15 residues. V was pared by 4 bases and J by 1 base, with 14 bases between.

The V and J genes are TRBV20-1 and TRBJ2-3; weak D call: TRBD2 (6 bases). CDR1 and CDR2 (germline): DFQATT, SNEGSKA (reference sequence). This CDR3 is 15 amino acids long. V was trimmed by 3 bases and J by 5 bases, leaving 18 bases between them. The CDR3 DNA is TGCAGTGCTAGTGCCGGGGGACGGAAGGGAGATACGCAGTATTTT. This translates into CSASAGGRKGDTQYF.

Only a few counts were recorded for this clonotype. V usage is TRBV3-1 and J usage is TRBJ2-1; 14 bases line up with TRBD2. The CDR3 loop spans 15 amino acids. Trimming at V came to 5 bases and at J to 9 bases, leaving 6 bases not matched to a gene. Germline V gives CDR1 LGHDT, CDR2 YNNKEL (reference sequence). The CDR3 protein is CASSDPGLAGVEQFF. The CDR3 DNA is TGTGCCAGCAGCGACCCGGGACTAGCGGGAGTTGAGCAGTTCTTC.

The chain recombines TRBV7-9 with TRBJ2-7; 8 positions agree with TRBD2. CDR3 length: 14 residues. The V and J ends lost 5 bases and 0 bases, in that order; junction bases with no gene match: 3. Germline lookup yields CDR1 SEHNR and CDR2 FQNEAQ (reference sequence). The CDR3, as DNA: TGTGCCAGCAGCATGACTAGCGTCTCCTACGAGCAGTACTTC. This translates into CASSMTSVSYEQYF.

About this clonotype itself: The junction differs from germline at one of its ends, possibly a read error. V and J are TRBV7-7 and TRBJ2-1, with a tentative D call TRBD2 (7 bases). This CDR3 is 15 amino acids long. Per germline, CDR1 SSHAT and CDR2 FNYEAQ (reference sequence). The CDR3 bases are TGTGCTAGCAGCCGCGAGGGGGGGGCGATAAATGAGCAGTTCTTC. Translating gives CASSREGGAINEQFF.

The chain recombines TRBV12-3 or TRBV12-4 with TRBJ2-7, with 11 positions matching TRBD2. The CDR3 sequence is 17 residues long. V was clipped by 7 bases and J by 7 bases; unmatched bases: 18. Here the CDR3 reads CASTKGGRASGRWEQYF. The CDR3, as DNA: TGTGCCAGCACCAAAGGGGGGCGGGCTAGCGGGAGGTGGGAGCAGTACTTC.